The entry that follows covers one T cell receptor (beta chain) sequence. Sequencing was performed with immunoSEQ multiplex PCR; in TCRdb, only in-frame clones are kept and a portion is missing. The sample has 70,000 to 95,000 clones, around 92% seen once; the top ten hold roughly 0.5%. The data derive from a study of OX40 agonist ivuxolimab in advanced cancers. This CDR3 contains 13 residues. Germline loops: CDR1 MNHNS, CDR2 SASEGT. Trimming shortened V by 6 bases and J by 2 bases, and 8 bases separated the two germline ends. The chain links TRBV6-1 to TRBJ1-5, with D maybe TRBD1 (5 bases). This sequence originates from an adult with an advanced solid tumor such as melanoma, head and neck, liver or kidney cancer. This specimen was CD4+ or CD8+ T cells sorted from blood, taken in a trial of the OX40 agonist ivuxolimab. CDR3: CASRGVGNQPQHF. In DNA form, the CDR3 reads TGTGCCAGCAGGGGGGTTGGCAATCAGCCCCAGCATTTT.